Shown below are 12 T cell receptor beta chains from a single sample sequenced in a study of blood T cells in healthy people across ages. Primers used in a second PCR of about 7 to 12 cycles were a sample-barcoded 5' primer and a J-beta primer mix. TCRdb passed the 5' RACE reads through MiXCR, listing each CDR3 protein once. The sample has more than 1.4 million distinct CDR3 sequences, about 43% seen once. The specimen sequenced was blood. The receptors were sampled from a woman younger than 35 in good health.

This clonotype turned up a few times. The chain couples TRBV5-1 to TRBJ1-3; D not resolved. The V gene lost 0 bases and the J gene lost 0 bases, with 4 bases spanning the gap. The CDR3 length is 14 residues. From germline, CDR1 is SGHRS and CDR2 YFSETQ. The CDR3 coding sequence is TGCGCCAGCAGCTTGGGAGACTCTGGAAACACCATATATTTT. This sequence encodes CASSLGDSGNTIYF. Complete variable domain (other parts from reference TRBV5-1 and TRBJ1-3): KAGVTQTPRYLIKTRGQQVTLSCSPISGHRSVSWYQQTPGQGLQFLFEYFSETQRNKGNFPGRFSGRQFSNSRSEMNVSTLELGDSALYLCASSLGDSGNTIYFGEGSWLTVV.

The chain combines TRBV20-1 with TRBJ2-2; 7 bases are shared with TRBD1. V shed 4 bases, J shed 5 bases, and the junction held 10 bases outside the gene matches. In germline, CDR1 is DFQATT, CDR2 SNEGSKA (reference sequence). This CDR3 is 15 amino acids long. The CDR3 nucleotides are TGCAGTGCTACCCAGAGACAGGGAAGGACCGGGGAGCTGTTTTTT. It specifies CSATQRQGRTGELFF.

V is TRBV2 and J is TRBJ2-1; 9 bases fit TRBD2. Unmatched junction bases numbered 18, after V lost 7 bases and J lost 2 bases. CDR1 is SNHLY and CDR2 is FYNNEI in the germline V gene. The CDR3 sequence is 19 residues long. The CDR3 loop is CASNGISGGIPGPYNEQFF. CDR3 nucleotides: TGTGCCAGCAATGGGATTAGCGGGGGTATACCCGGGCCCTACAATGAGCAGTTCTTC.

The chain employs TRBV28 and TRBJ2-7, with a tentative D call TRBD1 (6 bases). V was pared by 6 bases and J by 12 bases, with 12 bases between. Germline loops: CDR1 MDHEN, CDR2 SYDVKM. The CDR3 loop spans 10 amino acids. CDR3 DNA sequence: TGTGCCAGCAGGCACAGGGTAATGTACTTC. Translation: CASRHRVMYF.

The J gene is TRBJ1-5, the V gene TRBV18, with a possible D match to TRBD1 (5 bases). Germline-derived CDR1 and CDR2 are KGHSH and LQKENI. CDR3 length: 15 residues. V lost 0 bases, J lost 5 bases, and 11 bases lay in between. The CDR3 region has the DNA TGTGCCAGCTCACCACCAGGGGTTTTCGATCAGCCCCAGCATTTT. Translated, it gives CASSPPGVFDQPQHF.

This clonotype was seen a handful of times. The genes are TRBV12-3 or TRBV12-4 and TRBJ2-3; D ambiguous. The CDR3 totals 15 residues. Deletions cut 6 bases from V and 2 bases from J, with 15 bases between. The CDR3 spells CASSPSRFTTDTQYF. Here the CDR3 DNA reads TGTGCCAGCAGCCCGTCTAGATTTACCACAGATACGCAGTATTTT.

In this sample, this clonotype turned up a few times. The V and J genes are TRBV10-3 and TRBJ2-3; D unresolved. CDR1 and CDR2 (germline): ENHRY, SYGVKD. V lost 9 bases, J lost 4 bases, and 8 bases lay in between. There are 11 residues in the CDR3. The CDR3: CAIRKADTQYF. In nucleotides, the CDR3 is TGTGCCATAAGGAAGGCAGATACGCAGTATTTT.

This chain links TRBV10-3 with TRBJ1-5; tentatively, D is TRBD1 (6 bases). Trimming pared 10 bases from V and 5 bases from J, leaving 15 bases between. Germline CDR1 ENHRY, CDR2 SYGVKD. This CDR3 has 13 residues. In DNA form, the CDR3 reads TGTGCCACTGCGGGGGGGGCGCATCAGCCCCAGCATTTT. This codes for CATAGGAHQPQHF.

The J gene is TRBJ1-2, the V gene TRBV12-3 or TRBV12-4, with D unresolved. V lost 7 bases to trimming and J lost 4 bases, with 13 bases between them. This CDR3 region has 13 residues. The CDR3 protein is CASTVRRSYGYTF. CDR3 nucleotide sequence: TGTGCCAGCACCGTTAGGCGTAGCTATGGCTACACCTTC.

In this sample, this clonotype turned up a few times. This sequence joins TRBV20-1 and TRBJ2-7; D might be TRBD1 or TRBD2, each matching 5 bases. Germline V gene sequence: CDR1 DFQATT, CDR2 SNEGSKA (reference sequence). V was pared by 0 bases and J by 2 bases, with 14 bases between. CDR3 length: 15 amino acids. The CDR3 spells CSARDRDGGTYEQYF. The CDR3 bases are TGCAGTGCTAGAGATAGGGACGGTGGCACCTACGAGCAGTACTTC.

In its sample, this clonotype was seen a few times. V gene TRBV5-1 combines with J gene TRBJ2-1, with 9 bases identical to TRBD2. With 1 base clipped from V and 10 bases from J, the junction kept 12 bases outside the gene matches. The CDR3 contains 16 residues. Germline V gives CDR1 SGHRS, CDR2 YFSETQ. The CDR3 coding sequence is TGCGCCAGCAGCTTGTTGGCCCAGCGGGGGGTATGGGAGCAGTTCTTC. This gives the protein CASSLLAQRGVWEQFF.

The chain links TRBV20-1 to TRBJ2-5; D unclear. The CDR3 is made up of 10 amino acids. Trimming took off 8 bases at V and 4 bases at J, with 8 bases between the two ends. Per germline, CDR1 DFQATT and CDR2 SNEGSKA (reference sequence). DNA for the CDR3: TGCAGTCAGGCACGAGAGACCCAGTACTTC. As protein: CSQARETQYF.